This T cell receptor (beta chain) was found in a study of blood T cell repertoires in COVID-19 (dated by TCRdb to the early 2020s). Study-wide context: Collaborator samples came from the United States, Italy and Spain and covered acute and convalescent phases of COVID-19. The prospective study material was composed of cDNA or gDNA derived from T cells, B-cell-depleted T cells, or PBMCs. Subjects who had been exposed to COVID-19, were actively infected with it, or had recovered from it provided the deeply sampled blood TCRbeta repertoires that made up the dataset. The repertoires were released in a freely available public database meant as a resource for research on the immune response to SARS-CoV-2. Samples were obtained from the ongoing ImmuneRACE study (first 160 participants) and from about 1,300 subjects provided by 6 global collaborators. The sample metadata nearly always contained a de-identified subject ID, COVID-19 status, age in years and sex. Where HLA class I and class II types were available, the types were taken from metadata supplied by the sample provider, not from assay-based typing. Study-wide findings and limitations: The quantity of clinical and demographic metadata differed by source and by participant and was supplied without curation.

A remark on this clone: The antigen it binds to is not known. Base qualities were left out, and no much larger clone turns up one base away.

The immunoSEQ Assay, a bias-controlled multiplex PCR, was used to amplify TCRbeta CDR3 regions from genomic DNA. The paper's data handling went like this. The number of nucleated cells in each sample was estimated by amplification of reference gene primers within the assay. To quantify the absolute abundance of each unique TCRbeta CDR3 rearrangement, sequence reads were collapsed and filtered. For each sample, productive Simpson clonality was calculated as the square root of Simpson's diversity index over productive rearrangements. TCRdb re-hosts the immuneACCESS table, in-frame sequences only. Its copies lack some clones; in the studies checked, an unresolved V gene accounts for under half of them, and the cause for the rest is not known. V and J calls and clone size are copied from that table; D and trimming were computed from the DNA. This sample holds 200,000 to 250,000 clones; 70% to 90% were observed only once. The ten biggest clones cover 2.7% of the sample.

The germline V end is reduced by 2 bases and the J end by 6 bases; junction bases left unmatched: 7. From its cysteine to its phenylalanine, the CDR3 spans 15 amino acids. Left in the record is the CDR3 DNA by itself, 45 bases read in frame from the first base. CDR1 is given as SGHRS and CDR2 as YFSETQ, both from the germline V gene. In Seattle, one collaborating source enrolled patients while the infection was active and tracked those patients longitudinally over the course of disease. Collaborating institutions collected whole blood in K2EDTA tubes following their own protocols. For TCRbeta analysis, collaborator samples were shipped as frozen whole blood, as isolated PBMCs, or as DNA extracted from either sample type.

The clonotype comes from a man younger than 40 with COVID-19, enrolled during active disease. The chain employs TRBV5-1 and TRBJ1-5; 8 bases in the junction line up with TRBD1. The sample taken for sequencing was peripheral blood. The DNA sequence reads TGCGCCAGCAGCTTACAGGGGGATGGCGGTCAGCCCCAGCATTTT. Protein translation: CASSLQGDGGQPQHF. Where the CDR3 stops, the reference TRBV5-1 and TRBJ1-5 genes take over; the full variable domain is KAGVTQTPRYLIKTRGQQVTLSCSPISGHRSVSWYQQTPGQGLQFLFEYFSETQRNKGNFPGRFSGRQFSNSRSEMNVSTLELGDSALYLCASSLQGDGGQPQHFGDGTRLSIL.